This paragraph reports one T cell receptor beta chain. Time point noted: neoterminal ileum biopsy at postoperative endoscopy, about 6 months after surgery. Eligibility required adulthood, ileal or ileocolonic Crohn's disease and indicated ileocolonic resection. Profiling relied on immunoSEQ multiplex PCR, and the TCRdb table lists in-frame clones only, not all of them. The table has roughly 5,500 clones, about 83% seen once. This entry is derived from a study of T cell repertoires in ileal Crohn's disease. Sequences were obtained from ileal tissue. The receptor comes from an adult with Crohn's disease.

The CDR3 here is CASSPLSGGSYEQYF. CDR3 sequence (DNA): TGTGCCAGTAGTCCCCTTAGCGGGGGATCCTACGAGCAGTACTTC. The rearrangement links TRBV19 to TRBJ2-7, with 9 bases fitting TRBD2. The CDR3 consists of 15 residues. CDR1 is LNHDA, CDR2 SQIVND, per germline (reference sequence). The V and J ends lost 5 bases and 1 base, in that order; junction bases with no gene match: 6.